Below, one T cell receptor beta chain is given with its context. The data are from a study of shared clonotypes between healthy human individuals. Every subset's genomic DNA went evenly onto several immunoSEQ plates. This table comes from immunoSEQ multiplex PCR, and its TCRdb copy is limited to in-frame clones, with some not included. The table has under 1,100,000 clones, around 76% seen once. The CDR3 is 14 amino acids. With 0 bases clipped from V and 4 bases from J, the junction kept 0 bases outside the gene matches. Germline CDR1 is MGHRA and CDR2 is YSYEKL. Participating donors were healthy, HIV-negative adults free of recent acute infections or vaccinations. Caucasian adults residing in Nashville, Tennessee made up all the donors.

Sequenced input: memory CD4+ T cells sorted from blood. The subset here: CD45RA-negative fraction. This rearrangement joins TRBV4-1 to TRBJ1-2; 9 bases align to TRBD1. This clonotype originated in a man aged 18-30 years in good health. CDR3 amino acids: CASSQETGGYGYTF. The DNA for the CDR3 is TGCGCCAGCAGCCAAGAGACAGGGGGCTATGGCTACACCTTC.